This paragraph covers one T cell receptor (beta chain) sequence. This record comes from a study of chemoradiotherapy in HPV16-positive cancers. The CDR3 has 16 amino acids. Germline assignment: CDR1 LGHNA and CDR2 YSLEER. V lost 0 bases and J 7 bases, leaving 13 bases between the germline ends. The method was immunoSEQ multiplex PCR; TCRdb's version includes in-frame clones alone and lacks a portion of them. In the table there are tens of thousands of clones, nearly 95% of which are singletons. The source is a human donor with HPV-associated anogenital cancer. The chain joins TRBV4-3 to TRBJ2-6; D ambiguous. The sample here was blood, taken from a patient who underwent chemoradiotherapy. Here the CDR3 DNA reads TGCGCCAGCAGCCAAGATTTAGGGTTGGTTGCCAACGTCCTGACTTTC. It translates to CASSQDLGLVANVLTF.